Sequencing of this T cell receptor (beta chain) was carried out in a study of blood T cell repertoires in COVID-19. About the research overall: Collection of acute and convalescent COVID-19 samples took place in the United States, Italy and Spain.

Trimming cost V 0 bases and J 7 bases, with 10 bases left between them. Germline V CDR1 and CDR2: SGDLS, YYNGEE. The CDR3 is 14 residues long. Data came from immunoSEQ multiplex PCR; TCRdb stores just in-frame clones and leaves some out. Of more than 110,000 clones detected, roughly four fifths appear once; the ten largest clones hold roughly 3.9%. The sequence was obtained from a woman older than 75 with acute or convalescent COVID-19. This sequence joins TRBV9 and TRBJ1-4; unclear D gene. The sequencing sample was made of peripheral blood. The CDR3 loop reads CASSVAGETEKLFF. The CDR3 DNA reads TGTGCCAGCAGCGTAGCTGGGGAGACTGAAAAACTGTTTTTT.